The rows below give T cell receptor beta chains drawn from one sample of a study of cytomegalovirus exposure and HLA in healthy donors. Sequencing used immunoSEQ multiplex PCR; TCRdb keeps in-frame clones, though not all of them. Of fewer than 200,000 clones in the sample, more than 75% were seen once. What was sequenced was PBMCs. These receptors were taken from a man in his forties in good health and CMV-seropositive. CDR3s leave out the opening cysteine and the closing phenylalanine or tryptophan.

J gene: TRBJ1-2
V gene: TRBV27
CDR3 protein: ASRGPAPGGSYGYT

J gene: TRBJ2-7
V gene: TRBV5-1
CDR3 protein: ASSLDLAASYEQY

J gene: TRBJ2-1
V gene: TRBV7-9
CDR3 protein: ASSPGLAGAEQF

J gene: TRBJ1-4
V gene: TRBV5-1
CDR3 protein: ASSLGSHLWGQGKVTNEKLF

J gene: TRBJ2-7
V gene: TRBV28
CDR3 protein: ASSLKRGNSGSYEQY

J gene: TRBJ2-2
V gene: TRBV5-1
CDR3 protein: ASSLAERANTGELF

J gene: TRBJ1-6
V gene: TRBV18
CDR3 protein: ASSPTLQGAYNSPLH

J gene: TRBJ2-7
V gene: TRBV5-4
CDR3 protein: ASSHGTSGGQYEQY

J gene: TRBJ1-2
V gene: TRBV6-5
CDR3 protein: ASSRDRGANYGYT

J gene: TRBJ2-7
V gene: TRBV7-2
CDR3 protein: ASSLHSVEQY

J gene: TRBJ2-2
V gene: TRBV7-9
CDR3 protein: ASSLGTGRTGELF

J gene: TRBJ2-1
V gene: TRBV11-2
CDR3 protein: ASSLEQGEWNEQF

J gene: TRBJ2-7
V gene: TRBV6-6
CDR3 protein: ASSPGLPTYEQY

J gene: TRBJ1-6
V gene: TRBV7-9
CDR3 protein: ASSLGDRGQNSPLH

J gene: TRBJ1-4
V gene: TRBV2
CDR3 protein: ASSRTGLDEKLF

J gene: TRBJ1-1
V gene: TRBV5-6
CDR3 protein: ASSSTTRDINTEAF

J gene: TRBJ1-4
V gene: TRBV5-1
CDR3 protein: ASSLAGRVIEKLF

J gene: TRBJ1-5
V gene: TRBV28
CDR3 protein: ASSLLLGGGNQPQH

J gene: TRBJ2-7
V gene: TRBV27
CDR3 protein: ASSFALTAEPSEQY

J gene: TRBJ2-1
V gene: TRBV7-3
CDR3 protein: ASSLTRHNEQF

J gene: TRBJ2-6
V gene: TRBV7-2
CDR3 protein: ASSLSGGRYSGANVLT

J gene: TRBJ2-2
V gene: TRBV29-1
CDR3 protein: SVASGVNTGELF

J gene: TRBJ2-3
V gene: TRBV5-1
CDR3 protein: ASSLDSADTQY

J gene: TRBJ2-7
V gene: TRBV6-5
CDR3 protein: ASSYGGRAYEQY

J gene: TRBJ1-1
V gene: TRBV6-6
CDR3 protein: ASSPDSRTEAF

J gene: TRBJ2-7
V gene: TRBV7-3
CDR3 protein: ASSPNTITRFYEQY

J gene: TRBJ2-5
V gene: TRBV5-1
CDR3 protein: ASSLGGGNEETQY

J gene: TRBJ1-1
V gene: TRBV7-6
CDR3 protein: ASSPGVGTVATEAF

J gene: TRBJ1-2
V gene: TRBV7-9
CDR3 protein: ASSQGEFYGYT

J gene: TRBJ1-1
V gene: TRBV27
CDR3 protein: ASSLSQATGLHTEAF